This T cell receptor beta chain was recorded in a study of blood T cell repertoires in COVID-19. The assay was immunoSEQ multiplex PCR, and TCRdb's table has in-frame clones only and misses some. The table includes about 140,000 clones, about four fifths detected once. The V end lost 5 bases, the J end lost 6 bases, and 6 bases lay between the germline ends. Looked up from germline, CDR1 is MNHEY and CDR2 is SMNVEV (reference sequence). The CDR3 spans 11 residues. The receptor's source is a woman aged 55-69 years with acute or convalescent COVID-19. This chain connects TRBV27 to TRBJ2-3; no reliable D call. The source material was peripheral blood. The CDR3 region has the DNA TGTGCCAGCAGTCGGCGGGATACGCAGTATTTT. Residues: CASSRRDTQYF.